This TCR beta chain was recovered during a study of blood T cell repertoires in COVID-19. On the study more broadly: Samples representing acute and convalescent COVID-19 were sourced from the United States, Italy and Spain.

Seattle patient enrollment occurred during active infection, with longitudinal follow-up thereafter. The germline V gene encodes CDR1 GTSNPN and CDR2 SVGIG (reference sequence). This CDR3 comprises 14 residues. Trimming removed 2 bases at V and 0 bases at J, with 8 bases between. In the source study's methods: Counts of nucleated cells, estimated from reference gene primer amplification, were obtained. The table came from immunoSEQ multiplex PCR; TCRdb's copy has only in-frame clones and leaves some out. That table supplies the V and J calls and clone size; D and trimming were determined from the DNA. The repertoire consists of roughly 200,000 clones, with around 75% occurring once and the leading ten covering around 6%.

The material sequenced was peripheral blood. The chain has TRBV30 and TRBJ2-1, with unresolved D. The TCR sequence derives from a woman aged 40-49 years with COVID-19, enrolled during active disease. The chain's CDR3 is CAWSRSSSYNEQFF. As DNA, the CDR3 is TGTGCCTGGAGTCGGTCTAGCTCCTACAATGAGCAGTTCTTC.